These 17 T cell receptor beta chains originate from one sample sequenced in a study of identical twins. TCRdb processed the 5' RACE reads anew with MiXCR; each CDR3 protein has one entry. This table holds 220,000 or so distinct CDR3 sequences, 7% found once. The sample was also reused in another study, on yellow fever vaccine responses in identical twins.

The sequencing sample was made of memory (CD45RO+) T cells sorted from blood. The origin of the receptors is a woman younger than 35 in good health.

The CDR3 DNA reads as TGTGCCAGCAGCCAAAGCGGGGGAATCGGCACAGATACGCAGTATTTT. Translating it yields CASSQSGGIGTDTQYF. V usage is TRBV7-9 and J usage is TRBJ2-3; 8 bases map to TRBD2. V trimming: 5 bases; J trimming: 1 base; junction bases outside the gene matches: 8. The CDR3 extends over 16 amino acids. CDR1 is SEHNR and CDR2 is FQNEAQ in the germline V gene (reference sequence).

This clonotype was counted at least ten times. The chain recombines TRBV7-7 with TRBJ2-1; no clear D. The CDR3 has 15 residues. V lost 3 bases and J lost 8, with 17 bases in between. The germline V gene has CDR1 SSHAT and CDR2 FNYEAQ (reference sequence). The CDR3 region is CASSLGGSSRDEQFF. In nucleotides, the CDR3 is TGTGCCAGCAGCTTGGGTGGTAGTAGCCGGGATGAGCAGTTCTTC. The variable domain in full, completed from reference TRBV7-7 and TRBJ2-1, reads GAGVSQSPRYKVTKRGQDVTLRCDPISSHATLYWYQQALGQGPEFLTYFNYEAQPDKSGLPSDRFSAERPEGSISTLTIQRTEQRDSAMYRCASSLGGSSRDEQFFGPGTRLTVL.

The rearrangement uses TRBV25-1 and TRBJ1-2, with D unclear. V gave up 8 bases and J gave up 4 bases, with 8 bases separating them. Germline CDR1 is MGHDK and CDR2 is SYGVNS. The CDR3 contains 11 residues. In nucleotides, the CDR3 is TGTGCCAGCGGGTTCGGCTATGGCTACACCTTC. Residues: CASGFGYGYTF.

The rearrangement joins TRBV29-1 to TRBJ2-7, with D perhaps matching TRBD1 (6 bases). The CDR3 has 13 residues. Trimming stripped 7 bases from V and 0 bases from J, with 13 bases between. Germline CDR1 reads SQVTM; CDR2 reads ANQGSEA. This CDR3 reads CSAQGISSYEQYF. The CDR3 region has the DNA TGCAGCGCACAGGGTATTAGCTCCTACGAGCAGTACTTC.

This clonotype was detected many times. V usage is TRBV12-5 and J usage is TRBJ2-1, with 13 bases lining up with TRBD2. The CDR3 runs 15 residues. The V gene's germline CDR1 is LGHNT and CDR2 FRNRAP. V was clipped by 7 bases and J by 6 bases; unmatched bases: 6. CDR3 in amino acids: CASDPGTSGVNEQFF. The CDR3 DNA is TGTGCTAGTGACCCCGGGACTAGCGGGGTCAATGAGCAGTTCTTC.

This clonotype has a count of ten or more. The chain couples TRBV12-3 or TRBV12-4 to TRBJ2-5; D unclear. The CDR3 is made up of 14 amino acids. With 5 bases removed from V and 1 base from J, the gap between germline ends came to 11 bases. This CDR3 is CASSLGGFQETQYF. The CDR3, as DNA: TGTGCCAGCAGTCTTGGTGGTTTCCAAGAGACCCAGTACTTC.

In its sample, this clonotype was seen many times. The chain is built from TRBV7-2 and TRBJ2-1, with D possibly TRBD2 on 5 matching bases. V was clipped by 5 bases and J by 0 bases, with 14 bases between them. The germline V gene has CDR1 SGHTA and CDR2 FQGNSA. The CDR3 runs 16 residues. The DNA for the CDR3 is TGTGCCAGCAGCCCCTCCCGGGGTTCCTCCTACAATGAGCAGTTCTTC. Translated, it gives CASSPSRGSSYNEQFF.

The chain employs TRBV3-1 and TRBJ1-1, with D unresolved. CDR3 size: 14 residues. Germline V gene data show CDR1 as LGHDT and CDR2 as YNNKEL (reference sequence). The V gene lost 4 bases and the J gene lost 4 bases, with 13 bases spanning the gap. CDR3 DNA sequence: TGTGCCAGCAGCCCCAATTTTGTACTCACTGAAGCTTTCTTT. Translation gives CASSPNFVLTEAFF. Complete variable domain (other parts from reference TRBV3-1 and TRBJ1-1): DTAVSQTPKYLVTQMGNDKSIKCEQNLGHDTMYWYKQDSKKFLKIMFSYNNKELIINETVPNRFSPKSPDKAHLNLHINSLELGDSAVYFCASSPNFVLTEAFFGQGTRLTVV.

This clonotype was seen ten or more times. The gene calls are TRBV10-3 and TRBJ1-5; D uncertain. V was cut by 0 bases and J by 5 bases, with 5 bases left in between. CDR1 is ENHRY and CDR2 is SYGVKD in the germline V gene. The CDR3 totals 13 residues. The CDR3: CAISESRDQPQHF. CDR3 bases: TGTGCCATCAGTGAGTCGAGGGATCAGCCCCAGCATTTT.

This clonotype occurred a few times. V usage is TRBV6-1 and J usage is TRBJ2-7; the D is unclear. The CDR3 extends over 12 amino acids. V was trimmed by 1 base and J by 5 bases, leaving 6 bases between them. Looked up from germline, CDR1 is MNHNS and CDR2 is SASEGT. DNA for the CDR3: TGTGCCAGCAGTGAAGGGGTCCACGAGCAGTACTTC. Its protein product is CASSEGVHEQYF.

The chain carries TRBV28 and TRBJ2-1, with 7 bases that match TRBD2. Per the germline V gene, CDR1 is MDHEN and CDR2 is SYDVKM. The CDR3 runs to 14 residues. V lost 7 bases, J lost 2 bases, and 5 bases stayed unmatched. The DNA of the CDR3 is TGTGCCAGCATAACGGGAGGCCCCTACAATGAGCAGTTCTTC. It codes for CASITGGPYNEQFF.

In this sample, this clonotype turned up a few times. V and J are TRBV28 and TRBJ2-4; 8 positions match TRBD2. Trimming took 6 bases from V and 6 from J; bases not matched to a gene: 19. The length of the CDR3 is 18 residues. Germline CDR1 MDHEN, CDR2 SYDVKM. CDR3 DNA sequence: TGTGCCAGCAGCCCTAGGCTAGCGGGCCTAGGCCCGGGAAACATTCAGTACTTC. Translated, it gives CASSPRLAGLGPGNIQYF.

The V and J genes are TRBV7-7 and TRBJ2-3, with D perhaps matching TRBD2 (5 bases). CDR1 is SSHAT, CDR2 FNYEAQ, per germline (reference sequence). The CDR3 extends over 14 amino acids. Trimming took 1 base from V and 4 from J, leaving 9 bases between them. CDR3 nucleotide sequence: TGTGCCAGCAGCTTAGGGACTCGGCCAGATACGCAGTATTTT. It specifies CASSLGTRPDTQYF.

V is TRBV27 and J is TRBJ2-1; no firm D call. The CDR3 is 13 amino acids. V was cut by 2 bases and J by 15 bases, with 17 bases left in between. Germline V gene sequence: CDR1 MNHEY, CDR2 SMNVEV (reference sequence). CDR3 bases: TGTGCCAGCAGTTTACGCCCGGACGGCCGGCTGTTCTTC. Translation gives CASSLRPDGRLFF.

The chain couples TRBV7-9 to TRBJ1-4; no reliable D call. CDR1 is SEHNR and CDR2 is FQNEAQ in the germline V gene (reference sequence). The V end was cut by 1 base, the J end by 4 bases, with 10 bases between. This CDR3 region has 15 residues. The CDR3 DNA is TGTGCCAGCAGCTTAGGCGGCACTATTAATGAAAAACTGTTTTTT. Translation gives CASSLGGTINEKLFF.

The sample holds a few counts of this clonotype. The rearrangement uses TRBV27 and TRBJ2-2, with TRBD1 as a possible D gene (6 bases). Germline values: CDR1 MNHEY, CDR2 SMNVEV (reference sequence). This CDR3 spans 15 amino acids. V dropped 1 base and J dropped 4 bases, with 10 bases sitting between them. The DNA of the CDR3 is TGTGCCAGCAGTTTATGGGGGCCCCCCACCGGGGAGCTGTTTTTT. Encoded protein: CASSLWGPPTGELFF.

This clonotype has only a few counts. V gene TRBV14 combines with J gene TRBJ2-1, with 9 nucleotides matching TRBD2. Germline values: CDR1 SGHDN, CDR2 FVKESK. Losses at the gene ends were 2 bases for V and 10 bases for J; bases not matched to a gene: 9. The CDR3 loop spans 15 amino acids. The CDR3 nucleotides read TGTGCCAGCAGCCAAAGGGCGGGAGGGCCTTTAGAGCAGTTCTTC. It yields the protein CASSQRAGGPLEQFF. The whole variable domain, remainder taken from reference TRBV14 and TRBJ2-1, is EAGVTQFPSHSVIEKGQTVTLRCDPISGHDNLYWYRRVMGKEIKFLLHFVKESKQDESGMPNNRFLAERTGGTYSTLKVQPAELEDSGVYFCASSQRAGGPLEQFFGPGTRLTVL.